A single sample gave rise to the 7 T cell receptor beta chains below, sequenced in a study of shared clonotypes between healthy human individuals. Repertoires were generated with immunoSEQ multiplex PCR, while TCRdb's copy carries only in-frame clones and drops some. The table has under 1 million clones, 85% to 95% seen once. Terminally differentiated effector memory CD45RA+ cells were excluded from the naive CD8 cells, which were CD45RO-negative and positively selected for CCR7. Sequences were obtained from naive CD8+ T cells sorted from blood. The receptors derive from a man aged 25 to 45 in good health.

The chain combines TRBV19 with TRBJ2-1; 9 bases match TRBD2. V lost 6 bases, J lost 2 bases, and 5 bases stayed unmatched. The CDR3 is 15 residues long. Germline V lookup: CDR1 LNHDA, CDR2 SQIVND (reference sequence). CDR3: CASSPTSGPYNEQFF. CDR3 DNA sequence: TGTGCCAGTAGCCCAACTAGCGGGCCCTACAATGAGCAGTTCTTC.

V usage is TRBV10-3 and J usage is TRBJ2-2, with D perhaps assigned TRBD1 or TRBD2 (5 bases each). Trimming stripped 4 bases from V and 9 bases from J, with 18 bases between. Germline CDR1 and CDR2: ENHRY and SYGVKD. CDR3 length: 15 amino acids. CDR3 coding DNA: TGTGCCATCAGTGTCCTAGGGACCATGGGGCGGGAGCTGTTTTTT. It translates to CAISVLGTMGRELFF.

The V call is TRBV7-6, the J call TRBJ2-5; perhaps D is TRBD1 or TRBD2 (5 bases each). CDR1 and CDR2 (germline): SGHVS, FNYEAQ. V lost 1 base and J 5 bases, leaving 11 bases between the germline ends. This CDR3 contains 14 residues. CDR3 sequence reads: CASSLGGTGETQYF. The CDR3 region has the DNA TGTGCCAGCAGCTTAGGTGGGACGGGTGAGACCCAGTACTTC.

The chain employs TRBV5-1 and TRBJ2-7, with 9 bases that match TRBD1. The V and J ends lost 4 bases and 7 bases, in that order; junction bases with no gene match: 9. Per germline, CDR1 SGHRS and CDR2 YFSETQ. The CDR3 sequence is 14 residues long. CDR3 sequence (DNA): TGCGCCAGCAGCCAAGAACAGGGGGCGAAGGAGCAGTACTTC. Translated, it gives CASSQEQGAKEQYF.

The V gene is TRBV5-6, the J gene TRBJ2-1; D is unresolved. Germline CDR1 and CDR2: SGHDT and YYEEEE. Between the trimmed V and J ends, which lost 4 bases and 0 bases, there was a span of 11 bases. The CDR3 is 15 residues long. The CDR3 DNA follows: TGTGCCAGCAGCGTCTCCGCGAGCTCCTACAATGAGCAGTTCTTC. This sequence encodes CASSVSASSYNEQFF. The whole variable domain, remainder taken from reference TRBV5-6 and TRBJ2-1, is DAGVTQSPTHLIKTRGQQVTLRCSPKSGHDTVSWYQQALGQGPQFIFQYYEEEERQRGNFPDRFSGHQFPNYSSELNVNALLLGDSALYLCASSVSASSYNEQFFGPGTRLTVL.

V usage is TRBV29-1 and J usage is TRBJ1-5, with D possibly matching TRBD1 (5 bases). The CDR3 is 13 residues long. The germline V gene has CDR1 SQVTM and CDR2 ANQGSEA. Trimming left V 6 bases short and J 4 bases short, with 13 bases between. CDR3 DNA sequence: TGCAGCGTCCACCCCGGGGGTAATCAGCCCCAGCATTTT. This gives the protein CSVHPGGNQPQHF.

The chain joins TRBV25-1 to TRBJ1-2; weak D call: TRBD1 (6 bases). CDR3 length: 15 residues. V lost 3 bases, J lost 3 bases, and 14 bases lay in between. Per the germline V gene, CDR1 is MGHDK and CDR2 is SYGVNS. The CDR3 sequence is CASSDRDKEDYGYTF. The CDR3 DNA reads TGTGCCAGCAGTGACCGGGACAAGGAAGACTATGGCTACACCTTC.